Detailed here is one T cell receptor beta chain. What it recognizes is unknown. These data come from a study of shared clonotypes between healthy human individuals. Only in-frame clones appear in the TCRdb table, and some are missing; sequencing was by immunoSEQ multiplex PCR. The data show some 2,100,000 clones, roughly 91% seen once. Terminally differentiated effector memory CD45RA+ cells were left out of the naive CD8 fraction, which was CD45RO-negative and positively selected for CCR7. Points from the study as a whole: There were few donors, and this limited the genetic and exposure-history diversity represented.

Sequenced: naive CD8+ T cells from PBMCs. This TCR derives from a man in his late teens or twenties in good health. Some clones in this sample may be carry-over from other donors' samples.

In nucleotides, the CDR3 is TGTGCCAGCAGCGAGGGCTCGGGGACCCAGTACTTC. Amino acid sequence: CASSEGSGTQYF. The rearrangement links TRBV9 to TRBJ2-5, with unresolved D. In germline, CDR1 is SGDLS, CDR2 YYNGEE. This CDR3 is built from 12 residues. Trimming pared 3 bases from V and 7 bases from J, leaving 10 bases between.